The rows below give T cell receptor beta chains drawn from one sample of a study of cytomegalovirus exposure and HLA in healthy donors. Data came from immunoSEQ multiplex PCR; TCRdb stores just in-frame clones and leaves some out. The sample records around 150,000 clones, almost 80% being singletons. The sequenced sample was PBMCs. The receptors here all came from a male donor in good health and CMV-seronegative. CDR3s leave out the opening cysteine and the closing phenylalanine or tryptophan. The D gene is left open where the match is weak.

TRBV18	TRBD2	TRBJ2-5	ASSPIFSGKLGETQY
TRBV4-2	TRBD2	TRBJ2-2	ASSQTGLADFTGELF
TRBV6-5	TRBD1	TRBJ1-2	ASTQTGGYGYT
TRBV7-9	-	TRBJ2-5	ASSPLGAPETQY
TRBV30	-	TRBJ2-5	AWSLGLDVETQY
TRBV18	-	TRBJ1-5	ASSIRGTHQPQH
TRBV5-1	TRBD2	TRBJ2-1	ASSPGLATNEQF
TRBV9	TRBD1	TRBJ2-3	ASSVEGGNTDTQY
TRBV21-1	-	TRBJ2-3	ASSKPGGYTDTQY
TRBV5-4	-	TRBJ2-3	ASSLGTPGDTQY
TRBV28	-	TRBJ1-5	ASTPGGKGNQPQH
TRBV6-5	-	TRBJ1-4	ASSRGTNLGEKLF
TRBV19	-	TRBJ1-5	ASSIIQSNQPQH
TRBV14	TRBD2	TRBJ2-7	ASSQGPSGSPYEQY
TRBV7-2	TRBD1	TRBJ1-1	ASSLRDRGRPAF
TRBV25-1	-	TRBJ1-5	ASSQGSNQPQH
TRBV6-6	-	TRBJ2-4	ASSYPTVGKNIQY
TRBV7-6	-	TRBJ2-7	ASSYSPSYEQY
TRBV30	-	TRBJ2-5	AWSDQDNQETQY
TRBV11-2	-	TRBJ2-3	ASSPGWGPDTQY
TRBV6-6	TRBD2	TRBJ2-7	ASSDTSGRFYEQY
TRBV6-5	TRBD2	TRBJ2-1	ASSRELAGNEQF
TRBV19	TRBD1	TRBJ2-3	ASVDRGDTLDTQY
TRBV30	TRBD1	TRBJ1-2	AWRGQDLYGCT
TRBV6-5	-	TRBJ2-7	ASSNGYEQY
TRBV5-1	-	TRBJ1-2	ASRGGSGPKYYGYT
TRBV4-1	-	TRBJ1-6	ASSQDQGSERSPLH
TRBV6-5	-	TRBJ2-1	ASSRGNEQF
TRBV10-3	-	TRBJ2-1	AISGGSDSYNEQF
TRBV5-1	TRBD1	TRBJ1-4	ASSPRQGTNEKLF
TRBV19	-	TRBJ1-1	ASSMGSLGNTEAF
TRBV6-1	-	TRBJ2-2	ASSEYVGNTGELF
TRBV5-1	TRBD2	TRBJ2-7	ASSLQGREGNEQY
TRBV12-5	-	TRBJ1-2	ASGLATLTTSLYGYT
TRBV4-1	-	TRBJ2-1	ASTGGARGWVEQF
TRBV5-1	-	TRBJ1-1	ASSLATGNTEAF
TRBV2	-	TRBJ2-5	ASSGEAKETQY
TRBV18	TRBD1	TRBJ2-3	ASSPIGGEADTQY
TRBV5-5	-	TRBJ1-5	ASSLVSANQPQH
TRBV6-6	-	TRBJ1-1	ASRTANTEAF
TRBV4-2	-	TRBJ2-7	ASSQAIETSEQY
TRBV7-6	-	TRBJ1-3	ASSLDRGLSSGNTIY
TRBV18	TRBD2	TRBJ2-5	ASSPQGGRETQY
TRBV2	TRBD2	TRBJ2-5	ASVSGGAETQY
TRBV6-5	-	TRBJ1-2	ASSYYGGQLYGYT
TRBV7-3	TRBD2	TRBJ2-3	ASSLDASGRADDTQY
TRBV4-1	-	TRBJ2-3	ASSQTGSTDTQY
TRBV27	TRBD2	TRBJ2-1	ASSHLLSGGTNEQF
TRBV7-8	TRBD2	TRBJ2-7	ASTIGTSGGLYEQY
TRBV28	TRBD2	TRBJ2-7	ASSPQSLLAGTYEQY
TRBV18	-	TRBJ1-1	ASSRGSGSTEAF
TRBV11-2	-	TRBJ1-2	ASSLGQGNYGYT
TRBV5-4	TRBD1	TRBJ1-1	ASQGQPNTEAF
TRBV5-1	-	TRBJ2-4	ASSLGTVAKNIQY
TRBV6-5	TRBD1	TRBJ1-1	ASSPRGTGGTEAF
TRBV5-6	TRBD2	TRBJ2-2	ASSGLGLATGELF
TRBV30	-	TRBJ2-4	AWMGPQLAKNIQY
TRBV5-8	TRBD1	TRBJ1-1	ASSQMDRLNTEAF
TRBV7-2	TRBD2	TRBJ2-7	ASSGGLAEDPYEQY
TRBV19	TRBD1	TRBJ2-7	ASARDREYEQY